This T cell receptor beta chain was identified during a study of blood T cell repertoires in COVID-19. The method was immunoSEQ multiplex PCR; TCRdb's version includes in-frame clones alone and lacks a portion of them. Found here are more than 250,000 clones, 92% of them singletons; the top ten hold under 20%. Input material: PBMCs or T cells enriched from blood (not recorded which). The clonotype originates from a woman between 25 and 40 years old who had recovered from COVID-19.

Here the CDR3 reads CATSRGRGQPQHF. CDR3 in DNA: TGTGCCACCAGCAGAGGAAGGGGTCAGCCCCAGCATTTT. V is TRBV15 and J is TRBJ1-5, with a possible D match to TRBD1 (5 bases). V was shortened by 1 base and J by 6 bases, with 7 bases between the two germline ends. Germline V gives CDR1 LNHNV, CDR2 YYDKDF (reference sequence). This CDR3 comprises 13 residues.